One and the same sample provided the 16 T cell receptor beta chains below, sequenced in a study of T-cell memory formation after mild COVID-19. TCRdb called the 5' RACE reads again in MiXCR, with one record for every CDR3 protein. The repertoire holds 95,000 to 120,000 distinct CDR3 sequences, with 15% to 20% as singletons. The sample comprised PBMCs or a T cell subset sorted from them (not recorded which). These receptors came from a man between 18 and 29 years old who had mild COVID-19 (a few samples of this study predate the infection). Cell type and time point are not known.

The chain employs TRBV7-9 and TRBJ1-1, with 7 positions matching TRBD1. The germline CDR1 and CDR2 sequences are SEHNR and FQNEAQ (reference sequence). J lost 3 bases, V lost 5 bases, and 9 bases had no gene match. CDR3 size: 15 residues. Written as DNA, the CDR3 is TGTGCCAGCAGCCGGAGACAGGGTCGAGACACTGAAGCTTTCTTT. Its translation is CASSRRQGRDTEAFF.

This clonotype was recorded a few times. The rearrangement joins TRBV5-6 to TRBJ2-5; no firm D call. V lost 4 bases and J lost 1, with 5 bases in between. The CDR3 totals 12 residues. The V gene's germline CDR1 is SGHDT and CDR2 YYEEEE. The CDR3 DNA reads TGTGCCAGCAGCCGTCCCCAAGAGACCCAGTACTTC. Translation: CASSRPQETQYF.

This clonotype was seen a few times. The chain combines TRBV24-1 with TRBJ2-3; 7 bases line up with TRBD2. The CDR3 runs 16 residues. CDR1 is KGHDR and CDR2 is SFDVKD in the germline V gene. V shed 3 bases, J shed 4 bases, and the junction held 9 bases outside the gene matches. CDR3: CATSDPGRGDADTQYF. Written as DNA, the CDR3 is TGTGCCACCAGTGATCCTGGCCGGGGGGATGCAGATACGCAGTATTTT.

Only a few counts were recorded for this clonotype. The rearrangement joins TRBV12-3 or TRBV12-4 to TRBJ1-5, with no clear D. This CDR3 comprises 12 residues. V was pared by 5 bases and J by 9 bases, with 11 bases between. The CDR3 sequence is CASSHDLGPQHF. Here the CDR3 DNA reads TGTGCCAGCAGTCACGACCTAGGGCCCCAGCATTTT.

CDR3 DNA sequence: TGCGCCAGCAGCCTCAAGATTAACATTCAGTACTTC. Protein sequence: CASSLKINIQYF. V usage is TRBV4-1 and J usage is TRBJ2-4; D is unclear. The germline gives CDR1 MGHRA, CDR2 YSYEKL. The V gene lost 4 bases and the J gene lost 7 bases, with 8 bases spanning the gap. The CDR3 is 12 amino acids.

In its sample, this clonotype was seen a few times. CDR3 in amino acids: CASSLATGVTYEQYF. The CDR3 nucleotides are TGCGCCAGCAGCTTGGCAACAGGTGTTACCTACGAGCAGTACTTC. This chain connects TRBV5-1 to TRBJ2-7; a weak D match, TRBD1 (5 bases). Trimming pared 0 bases from V and 2 bases from J, leaving 12 bases between. The germline CDR1 and CDR2 sequences are SGHRS and YFSETQ. The CDR3 is 15 residues long.

There are a few counts of this clonotype. The chain joins TRBV7-9 to TRBJ1-1; 7 bases match TRBD1. V was clipped by 5 bases and J by 9 bases; unmatched bases: 6. Germline V gene data show CDR1 as SEHNR and CDR2 as FQNEAQ (reference sequence). This CDR3 spans 12 amino acids. DNA for the CDR3: TGTGCCAGCAGCCCCCCGGGACAGCAAGCTTTCTTT. Its translation: CASSPPGQQAFF. The variable domain in full, completed from reference TRBV7-9 and TRBJ1-1, reads DTGVSQNPRHKITKRGQNVTFRCDPISEHNRLYWYRQTLGQGPEFLTYFQNEAQLEKSRLLSDRFSAERPKGSFSTLEIQRTEQGDSAMYLCASSPPGQQAFFGQGTRLTVV.

This clonotype was picked up a small number of times. The genes are TRBV29-1 and TRBJ2-5; D gene uncertain. In germline, CDR1 is SQVTM, CDR2 ANQGSEA. V lost 4 bases and J lost 4, with 7 bases in between. This CDR3 comprises 11 residues. CDR3 sequence reads: CSVGWSETQYF. The DNA of the CDR3 is TGCAGCGTTGGGTGGTCAGAGACCCAGTACTTC.

The chain has TRBV5-1 and TRBJ1-2; TRBD1 is a possible D gene (6 bases). The germline gives CDR1 SGHRS, CDR2 YFSETQ. Trimming cost V 2 bases and J 7 bases, with 12 bases left between them. CDR3 length equals 13 residues. In DNA, the CDR3 is TGCGCCAGCAGCTTCGAGGGGGGCGGTGGCTACACCTTC. Protein product: CASSFEGGGGYTF.

In this sample, this clonotype turned up many times. The chain couples TRBV5-1 to TRBJ2-3, with 8 bases fitting TRBD2. The germline V gene has CDR1 SGHRS and CDR2 YFSETQ. This CDR3 region has 14 residues. J was trimmed by 4 bases and V by 2 bases; bases with no gene match: 3. The CDR3 bases are TGCGCCAGCAGCTTCGGGGGGGCTGCAGATACGCAGTATTTT. Amino acid sequence: CASSFGGAADTQYF.

There are a few counts of this clonotype. The chain employs TRBV12-3 or TRBV12-4 and TRBJ1-5; a weak D match, TRBD1 (5 bases). V lost 4 bases and J lost 7, with 8 bases in between. The CDR3 is 12 amino acids. Written as DNA, the CDR3 is TGTGCCAGCAGTTGGGGGAAACAGCCCCAGCATTTT. Residues: CASSWGKQPQHF.

Ten or more counts support this clonotype. The chain recombines TRBV5-1 with TRBJ2-3; 12 nucleotides line up with TRBD2. The CDR3 is 17 amino acids. The trim removed 0 bases at V and 7 bases at J, leaving 9 bases unmatched. Germline V gene lookup returns CDR1 SGHRS and CDR2 YFSETQ. CDR3 loop: CASSLETSGGPGHTQYF. The CDR3 region has the DNA TGCGCCAGCAGCTTGGAGACTAGCGGGGGCCCGGGGCATACGCAGTATTTT. The whole variable domain, remainder taken from reference TRBV5-1 and TRBJ2-3, is KAGVTQTPRYLIKTRGQQVTLSCSPISGHRSVSWYQQTPGQGLQFLFEYFSETQRNKGNFPGRFSGRQFSNSRSEMNVSTLELGDSALYLCASSLETSGGPGHTQYFGPGTRLTVL.

This clonotype was seen a few times. The V and J genes are TRBV12-3 or TRBV12-4 and TRBJ2-1; D is possibly TRBD2 (6 bases). Trimming left V 0 bases short and J 5 bases short, with 8 bases between. The CDR3 consists of 14 residues. CDR3 in DNA: TGTGCCAGCAGTTTAGCGACTAGAAACAATGAGCAGTTCTTC. Its translation: CASSLATRNNEQFF.

This clonotype was seen only once. The chain uses TRBV7-2 and TRBJ2-7; maybe TRBD1 (6 bases). Trimming left V 0 bases short and J 0 bases short, with 9 bases between. CDR3 length: 15 residues. CDR1 and CDR2 (germline): SGHTA, FQGNSA. CDR3 nucleotides: TGTGCCAGCAGCTTAGCAGGGGGTTACTCCTACGAGCAGTACGTC. It specifies CASSLAGGYSYEQYV.

The V gene is TRBV18, the J gene TRBJ2-5, with D unclear. Trimming removed 8 bases from V and 5 bases from J, with 12 bases in between. The CDR3 covers 12 residues. Germline values: CDR1 KGHSH, CDR2 LQKENI. CDR3 amino acids: CASTSLEETQYF. For the CDR3, the DNA is TGTGCCAGCACCAGTCTAGAGGAGACCCAGTACTTC.

The rearrangement uses TRBV9 and TRBJ2-5; D remains unclear. The CDR3 has 14 amino acids. V lost 0 bases to trimming and J lost 2 bases, with 8 bases between them. CDR1 is SGDLS, CDR2 YYNGEE, per germline. CDR3 DNA sequence: TGTGCCAGCAGCGTAGGGGCGGTACAAGAGACCCAGTACTTC. Translation gives CASSVGAVQETQYF. The whole variable domain, remainder taken from reference TRBV9 and TRBJ2-5, is DSGVTQTPKHLITATGQRVTLRCSPRSGDLSVYWYQQSLDQGLQFLIQYYNGEERAKGNILERFSAQQFPDLHSELNLSSLELGDSALYFCASSVGAVQETQYFGPGTRLLVL.